This entry lists 31 T cell receptor beta chains sequenced from one sample in a study of CD8+CD57+ T cells in acquired aplastic anemia. Sequencing involved patients with CD8+CD57+ cell expansion previously shown by flow cytometry. It was genomic DNA that served as the template for profiling TCR beta VDJ and CDR3. TCRdb re-called the reads through MiXCR, storing one row per CDR3 protein. The profile shows approximately 300,000 distinct CDR3 sequences, approximately 57% of them singletons. Sequencing used sorted CD4+, CD8+, or CD8+CD57+ T cells (not recorded which) from PBMCs. The receptors were sampled from a human donor with aplastic anemia.

This clonotype was found many times. J is TRBJ1-1 and V is TRBV5-1; 7 bases line up with TRBD1. The CDR3 runs to 15 residues. V shed 3 bases and J 1 base; nucleotides not matched to a gene: 6. Germline CDR1 is SGHRS and CDR2 is YFSETQ. Here the CDR3 reads CASSWLTGKNTEAFF. The CDR3 DNA reads TGCGCCAGCAGCTGGTTGACAGGGAAGAACACTGAAGCTTTCTTT.

This clonotype was found many times. The chain couples TRBV28 to TRBJ1-2; 10 bases agree with TRBD1. The junction had 6 bases not matched to a gene; V was cut back by 4 bases and J by 7 bases. Germline assignment: CDR1 MDHEN and CDR2 SYDVKM. The CDR3 runs to 14 residues. CDR3 amino acids: CASSWGQGIGGYTF. The DNA for the CDR3 is TGTGCCAGCAGTTGGGGACAGGGGATAGGTGGCTACACCTTC.

Worth noting for this clonotype: Compared with germline, one end of the junction differs, possibly owing to a read error. V usage is TRBV20-1 and J usage is TRBJ2-7, with 10 bases fitting TRBD1. Per the germline V gene, CDR1 is DFQATT and CDR2 is SNEGSKA (reference sequence). The CDR3 is 14 amino acids. CDR3 residues: CSAGPGQGDYERYF. DNA for the CDR3: TGCAGTGCTGGCCCAGGACAGGGGGACTACGAGCGGTACTTC.

Many counts were recorded for this clonotype. The rearrangement joins TRBV29-1 to TRBJ1-2; perhaps TRBD1 as D (5 bases). Per the germline V gene, CDR1 is SQVTM and CDR2 is ANQGSEA. The V and J ends lost 0 bases and 1 base respectively, with 18 bases between them. The length of the CDR3 is 17 residues. CDR3 nucleotides: TGCAGCGTTGAAGAAGTGCTGGGGACGGTGGGTAACTATGGCTACACCTTC. Translating it yields CSVEEVLGTVGNYGYTF.

The V call is TRBV7-2, the J call TRBJ1-6; perhaps TRBD1 as D (5 bases). CDR1 and CDR2 (germline): SGHTA, FQGNSA. The V end was cut by 6 bases, the J end by 0 bases, with 12 bases between. This CDR3 has 16 amino acids. The CDR3, as DNA: TGTGCCAGCAGGGGGCCCGAGAGCTCCTATAATTCACCCCTCCACTTT. This sequence encodes CASRGPESSYNSPLHF.

This clonotype has a count of ten or more. The V and J genes are TRBV5-1 and TRBJ1-4, with unresolved D. This CDR3 comprises 17 residues. The ends were cut back, 0 bases at V and 6 bases at J, with 18 bases in the middle. Germline CDR1 reads SGHRS; CDR2 reads YFSETQ. The CDR3 here is CASSLAHPRSVYEKLFF. CDR3 coding DNA: TGCGCCAGCAGCTTGGCCCATCCTAGATCAGTTTATGAAAAACTGTTTTTT.

In this sample, this clonotype turned up many times. This chain joins TRBV20-1 and TRBJ1-5, with D perhaps matching TRBD1 (6 bases). In germline, CDR1 is DFQATT, CDR2 SNEGSKA (reference sequence). V was trimmed by 3 bases and J by 6 bases, leaving 9 bases between them. This CDR3 spans 12 amino acids. The DNA of the CDR3 is TGCAGTGCTAGCACAGGGAGTCAGCCCCAGCATTTT. This encodes CSASTGSQPQHF.

The chain carries TRBV10-3 and TRBJ2-1, with D maybe TRBD1 (7 bases). The CDR3 covers 17 residues. V was shortened by 6 bases and J by 0 bases, with 18 bases between the two germline ends. Per the germline V gene, CDR1 is ENHRY and CDR2 is SYGVKD. CDR3: CAIRQGGSRGSYNEQFF. The CDR3 DNA reads as TGTGCCATCAGACAAGGGGGCTCGCGGGGCTCCTACAATGAGCAGTTCTTC.

Of note for this clonotype: Compared with germline, one end of the junction differs, possibly owing to a read error. This chain connects TRBV10-3 to TRBJ1-4; 8 positions match TRBD1. Per germline, CDR1 ENHRY and CDR2 SYGVKD. This CDR3 contains 14 residues. CDR3 nucleotide sequence: TGTGCCGTCAGTGAGCTCGCAGGGGGCGAAAAGCTGTTTTTT. Translation gives CAVSELAGGEKLFF.

There are many counts of this clonotype. As DNA, the CDR3 is TGCAGTGCTAGAGGATCTAGCGGGGATTACGAGCAGTACTTC. It translates to CSARGSSGDYEQYF. V gene TRBV20-1 combines with J gene TRBJ2-7, with TRBD2 matching 9 bases. The CDR3 length is 14 residues. Germline V gene data show CDR1 as DFQATT and CDR2 as SNEGSKA (reference sequence). V was clipped by 1 base and J by 4 bases; unmatched bases: 5.

The rearrangement joins TRBV10-3 to TRBJ1-2; D gene unclear. Deletions cut 4 bases from V and 2 bases from J, with 14 bases between. CDR3 length: 15 amino acids. Germline CDR1 and CDR2: ENHRY and SYGVKD. CDR3 loop: CAISAREIQNYGYTF. The CDR3, as DNA: TGTGCCATCAGTGCTAGGGAGATTCAGAACTATGGCTACACCTTC.

This clonotype was recorded a few times. This rearrangement joins TRBV7-8 to TRBJ2-7; D possibly corresponds to TRBD1 (5 bases). The V gene's germline CDR1 is SGHVS and CDR2 FQNEAQ. The length of the CDR3 is 16 residues. V shed 3 bases and J shed 7 bases, with 22 bases lying between them. CDR3 nucleotides: TGTGCCAGCAGCTTTCGAGTCCAGGGTAGCACCGGGGAGCAGTACTTC. It yields the protein CASSFRVQGSTGEQYF.

In its sample, this clonotype was seen a few times. The chain has TRBV10-3 and TRBJ2-7; 7 bases line up with TRBD2. Trimming took 10 bases from V and 2 from J; bases not matched to a gene: 8. The germline gives CDR1 ENHRY, CDR2 SYGVKD. CDR3 size: 13 residues. CDR3 coding DNA: TGTGCCACCCAGGGAGGGGTCACCTACGAGCAGTACTTC. Translation: CATQGGVTYEQYF.

This clonotype appeared many times. The chain has TRBV19 and TRBJ2-5; no firm D call. This CDR3 contains 15 residues. The V end was cut by 1 base, the J end by 2 bases, with 11 bases between. CDR1 LNHDA and CDR2 SQIVND come from the germline V gene (reference sequence). Here the CDR3 DNA reads TGTGCCAGTAGTATAGGGGTGGGTTGGCAAGAGACCCAGTACTTC. Its protein is CASSIGVGWQETQYF.

This clonotype was recorded many times. V and J are TRBV7-8 and TRBJ1-1, with unresolved D. The CDR3 consists of 12 residues. Per the germline V gene, CDR1 is SGHVS and CDR2 is FQNEAQ. V lost 5 bases and J 3 bases, leaving 7 bases between the germline ends. The CDR3 nucleotides are TGTGCCAGCAGCCACGAGTACACTGAAGCTTTCTTT. Its translation is CASSHEYTEAFF. Combining the CDR3 with reference TRBV7-8 and TRBJ1-1 gives the whole variable domain GAGVSQSPRYKVAKRGQDVALRCDPISGHVSLFWYQQALGQGPEFLTYFQNEAQLDKSGLPSDRFFAERPEGSVSTLKIQRTQQEDSAVYLCASSHEYTEAFFGQGTRLTVV.

The V call is TRBV10-1, the J call TRBJ2-7, with 7 bases identical to TRBD2. Germline trimming cut 3 bases from V and 1 base from J; bases unmatched to any gene: 6. Germline V gene sequence: CDR1 WNHNN, CDR2 SYGVQD (reference sequence). The length of the CDR3 is 15 residues. The CDR3 DNA follows: TGCGCCAGCAGTGACGGGACTAAGATGTCCTACGAGCAGTACTTC. This gives the protein CASSDGTKMSYEQYF.

This clonotype was counted at least ten times. This chain joins TRBV5-1 and TRBJ2-1; D uncertain. With 4 bases removed from V and 4 bases from J, the gap between germline ends came to 9 bases. Germline V gives CDR1 SGHRS, CDR2 YFSETQ. The CDR3 has 13 amino acids. DNA of the CDR3: TGCGCCAGCAGCCCGTCGGAATACAATGAGCAGTTCTTC. Protein sequence: CASSPSEYNEQFF.

On this clonotype itself: A read error may be the cause here, since a much bigger clone is one base away. The chain has TRBV14 and TRBJ1-1; tentatively, D is TRBD1 (5 bases). The CDR3 extends over 14 amino acids. Trimming stripped 2 bases from V and 0 bases from J, with 7 bases between. Germline V CDR1 and CDR2: SGHDN, FVKESK. The DNA of the CDR3 is TGTGCCAGCAGCCAATGGGGGGTGAACACTGAAGCTTTCTTT. Its protein is CASSQWGVNTEAFF.

The sample holds many counts of this clonotype. V usage is TRBV7-9 and J usage is TRBJ1-1; D gene unclear. Germline V gene data show CDR1 as SEHNR and CDR2 as FQNEAQ (reference sequence). With 4 bases removed from V and 5 bases from J, the gap between germline ends came to 11 bases. The CDR3 is 13 residues long. The CDR3 bases are TGTGCCAGCAGCTGGGAGGGAGAAACTGAAGCTTTCTTT. This sequence encodes CASSWEGETEAFF.

Note on this clonotype: Germline and junction disagree at one end, which may indicate a read error. The chain has TRBV19 and TRBJ2-2; TRBD1 is a possible D gene (5 bases). Per germline, CDR1 LNHDA and CDR2 SQIVND (reference sequence). This CDR3 has 15 residues. The DNA of the CDR3 is TGTGCCAGTGGTATGGTACAGGTTAACACCGGGGAGCTGTTTTTT. Residues: CASGMVQVNTGELFF.

CDR3 residues: CASSLAGGQNYGYTF. The CDR3 nucleotides are TGTGCCAGCAGCTTGGCCGGGGGGCAGAACTATGGCTACACCTTC. The rearrangement links TRBV5-6 to TRBJ1-2; possible D gene TRBD1, 6 bases. Germline assignment: CDR1 SGHDT and CDR2 YYEEEE. CDR3 size: 15 residues. The ends were cut back, 0 bases at V and 2 bases at J, with 11 bases in the middle.

This clonotype has at least ten counts. The gene calls are TRBV5-1 and TRBJ1-2; TRBD1 agrees at 10 bases. CDR3 length: 14 residues. V shed 4 bases and J 6 bases; nucleotides not matched to a gene: 6. Germline CDR1 reads SGHRS; CDR2 reads YFSETQ. The CDR3 protein is CASSEDRGRDGYTF. The CDR3 nucleotides read TGCGCCAGCAGCGAAGACAGGGGGCGCGATGGCTACACCTTC.

The chain joins TRBV7-3 to TRBJ1-6; D is uncertain. The V gene's germline CDR1 is SGHTA and CDR2 FQGTGA. The CDR3 length is 15 residues. V was trimmed by 6 bases and J by 1 base, leaving 10 bases between them. The CDR3 DNA sequence: TGTGCCAGCAGTCAAGGGAGGTCCTATAATTCACCCCTCCACTTT. Translated: CASSQGRSYNSPLHF.

Note on this clonotype: As the CDR3 is not closed by the conserved phenylalanine or tryptophan, this likely results from a read error. The V and J genes are TRBV20-1 and TRBJ2-3, with D uncertain. Germline assignment: CDR1 DFQATT and CDR2 SNEGSKA (reference sequence). V lost 1 base and J lost 3, with 11 bases in between. This CDR3 region has 14 residues. The DNA for the CDR3 is TGCAGTGCTAGAGTTGGCCAGCGAACAGATACGCAGTATGTT. Residues: CSARVGQRTDTQYV.

This sequence joins TRBV9 and TRBJ2-7, with 7 bases identical to TRBD1. The J segment lost 2 bases and the V segment lost 4 bases, leaving 6 bases of the junction unmatched. CDR3 size: 14 residues. CDR1 is SGDLS, CDR2 YYNGEE, per germline. The CDR3 nucleotides are TGTGCCAGCAGCCAGGGGACAGCTACCTACGAGCAGTACTTC. It yields the protein CASSQGTATYEQYF.

In DNA form, the CDR3 reads TGCGCCAGCAGCTTGTGGGGACAGGGGGAGACCCAGTACTTC. As protein: CASSLWGQGETQYF. V and J are TRBV5-1 and TRBJ2-5; 10 nucleotides match TRBD1. V trimming: 1 base; J trimming: 5 bases; junction bases outside the gene matches: 2. The CDR3 extends over 14 amino acids. Germline values: CDR1 SGHRS, CDR2 YFSETQ.

This clonotype appeared a single time. V is TRBV5-1 and J is TRBJ2-3; TRBD2 might be the D (5 bases). The germline CDR1 and CDR2 sequences are SGHRS and YFSETQ. The CDR3 extends over 16 amino acids. Trimming took 0 bases from V and 2 from J, leaving 13 bases between them. The CDR3 nucleotides are TGCGCCAGCAGCTTGGGGCGGGCATCCACCACAGATACGCAGTATTTT. Its translation is CASSLGRASTTDTQYF.

The rearrangement uses TRBV7-9 and TRBJ2-1; D could derive from TRBD1 or TRBD2 (5 bases each). Trimming took off 5 bases at V and 2 bases at J, with 13 bases between the two ends. CDR3 length: 15 amino acids. CDR1 SEHNR and CDR2 FQNEAQ come from the germline V gene (reference sequence). This CDR3 reads CASSLNQGPYNEQFF. CDR3 coding DNA: TGTGCCAGCAGCCTCAACCAGGGACCCTACAATGAGCAGTTCTTC.

This clonotype was detected many times. CDR3 amino acids: CASSTGFPGDEQYF. In DNA, the CDR3 is TGCGCCAGCTCTACCGGCTTCCCAGGGGACGAGCAGTACTTC. The rearrangement joins TRBV10-2 to TRBJ2-7; a weak D match, TRBD1 (6 bases). Germline loops: CDR1 WSHSY, CDR2 SAAADI. Between the trimmed V and J ends, which lost 8 bases and 5 bases, there was a span of 19 bases. CDR3 length equals 14 residues.

This clonotype occurred many times. This sequence joins TRBV9 and TRBJ1-2, with a tentative D call TRBD1 (5 bases). Germline values: CDR1 SGDLS, CDR2 YYNGEE. V dropped 6 bases and J dropped 10 bases, with 22 bases sitting between them. This CDR3 spans 14 amino acids. The CDR3: CASTKIGGIIDYTF. The CDR3 region has the DNA TGTGCCAGCACTAAAATTGGGGGTATCATTGACTACACCTTC.

V usage is TRBV7-8 and J usage is TRBJ1-2; D is unresolved. The CDR3 contains 12 residues. Germline V gene sequence: CDR1 SGHVS, CDR2 FQNEAQ. V lost 2 bases to trimming and J lost 8 bases, with 9 bases between them. This chain's CDR3 is CASSLRPEGYTF. Here the CDR3 DNA reads TGTGCCAGCAGCTTAAGGCCCGAGGGCTACACCTTC.